This TCR beta chain emerged from a study of tissue T cells after allogeneic stem cell transplantation. Overall study: Samples with visible lymphocytes on H&E were prioritized for sequencing.

Data came from immunoSEQ multiplex PCR; TCRdb stores just in-frame clones and leaves some out. The data hold more than 1,500 clones, with roughly four fifths observed a single time. Germline loops: CDR1 SGHVS, CDR2 FQNEAQ. Trimming took 1 base from V and 5 from J, leaving 15 bases between them. CDR3 length: 16 residues. This specimen was esophagus tissue, taken at autopsy. This sequence was found in a woman between 18 and 55 years old with breast cancer. The V call is TRBV7-8, the J call TRBJ1-5, with D uncertain. This chain's CDR3 is CASSLGGDKRYQPQHF. In nucleotides, the CDR3 is TGTGCCAGCAGCTTAGGTGGCGACAAGAGGTATCAGCCCCAGCATTTT.